A selection of T cell receptor beta chains follows, all from one sample in a study of blood T cells in healthy people across ages. Via MiXCR, TCRdb re-called the 5' RACE reads, giving one row per CDR3 protein. The sample includes some 890,000 distinct CDR3 sequences, just under 30% of them seen just once. These same records also appear under a second study, on T cells of mothers and their children.

The sequenced sample consisted of blood. These receptors were collected from a woman aged 40 to 49 in good health. CDR3s include the opening cysteine and the closing phenylalanine or tryptophan. The D gene is left open where the match is weak. Size is stated for part of the rows, as once, few or many counts, or as a class when the clone is expanded.

j_call clone_size v_call d_call cdr3_nt cdr3_aa
TRBJ1-1 . TRBV19 . TGTGCCAGTAGTATAGGAGGCCCGAACACTGAAGCTTTCTTT CASSIGGPNTEAFF
TRBJ1-1 . TRBV6-5 . TGTGCCAGCAGTTACTCGAGAGGGGCCAACACTGAAGCTTTCTTT CASSYSRGANTEAFF
TRBJ2-3 few TRBV7-3 . TGTGCCAGCAGCCCCCACGGAACTGTAGATACGCAGTATTTT CASSPHGTVDTQYF
TRBJ1-5 many TRBV20-1 . TGCAGTGCTACAGGGGTATATGGCAATCAGCCCCAGCATTTT CSATGVYGNQPQHF
TRBJ2-1 many TRBV7-2 TRBD2 TGTGCCAGCAGCCCGCGAAGCCCCCCTAGCGGGCTTTACAATGAGCAGTTCTTC CASSPRSPPSGLYNEQFF
TRBJ2-2 . TRBV25-1 . TGTGCCAGCAGACGGACCGACGCGAACACCGGGGAGCTGTTTTTT CASRRTDANTGELFF
TRBJ2-7 . TRBV28 . TGTGCCAGCGGAGGGATCCCCTCCTACGAGCAGTACTTC CASGGIPSYEQYF
TRBJ2-3 . TRBV20-1 . TGCAGCCCGAGACAGCCTAGCACAGATACGCAGTATTTT CSPRQPSTDTQYF
TRBJ2-1 few TRBV25-1 . TGTGCCAGCAGTGAATGGGGGGGCCGCTTCAATGAGCAGTTCTTC CASSEWGGRFNEQFF
TRBJ1-2 few TRBV6-2/TRBV6-3 . TGTGCCAGCAGTTACTCTCCGCCGAGACCGCCGCAAAGTACTGACTATGGCTACACCTTC CASSYSPPRPPQSTDYGYTF
TRBJ2-1 . TRBV2 . TGTGCCAGCAGGACCGACTTATACAATGAGCAGTTCTTC CASRTDLYNEQFF
TRBJ1-2 many TRBV20-1 TRBD1 TGCAGTGCCGCAGGGGACAGGGAATATGGAGGCTACACCTTC CSAAGDREYGGYTF
TRBJ2-5 many TRBV27 TRBD1 TGTGCCAGCAGTTTCGGGACAGGGGAAGAGACCCAGTACTTC CASSFGTGEETQYF
TRBJ2-5 . TRBV7-2 . TGTGCCAGCAGCTTAGCGCCAGGGGCGGGCGAGACCCAGTACTTC CASSLAPGAGETQYF
TRBJ2-7 . TRBV6-9 . TGTGCCAGCACCACACCATATCAGTACTTC CASTTPYQYF
TRBJ2-1 many TRBV7-9 TRBD1 TGTGCCAGCAGCCCGAAGGGGGCAGGGTTAGGCCATGAGCAGTTCTTC CASSPKGAGLGHEQFF
TRBJ1-5 . TRBV6-2/TRBV6-3 TRBD1 TGTGCCAGCAGACTCGACAGGGCCTCCAATCAGCCCCAGCATTTT CASRLDRASNQPQHF
TRBJ2-3 . TRBV18 . TGTGCCAGCTCACCCCCCATGGCGGTGGATATGCAGTATTTT CASSPPMAVDMQYF
TRBJ2-4 . TRBV20-1 . TGCAGTGCTATTGACTTCCCCTTAAACATTCAGTACTTC CSAIDFPLNIQYF
TRBJ2-5 . TRBV14 . TGTGCCAGCAGCCAACAGGACATCGTGTGGAGGGCCCAGTACTTC CASSQQDIVWRAQYF
TRBJ1-1 many TRBV28 TRBD1 TGTGCCAGCAGTTTGCGCCAGGGGGGCACTGAAGCTTTCTTT CASSLRQGGTEAFF
TRBJ2-2 . TRBV12-3/TRBV12-4 . TGTGCCAGCAGGAGGGACACCGGGGAGCTGTTTTTT CASRRDTGELFF
TRBJ1-5 few TRBV28 . TGTGCCAGCAGTTTAAGGGCCGTTAATCAGCCCCAGCATTTT CASSLRAVNQPQHF
TRBJ1-5 . TRBV7-6 . TGTGCCAGCAGCTTAGCAGTGAGCTCAGATCAGCCCCAGCATTTT CASSLAVSSDQPQHF
TRBJ2-7 . TRBV9 TRBD1 TGTGCCAGCAGCGTAGGGACAGGCGATTCCTACGAGCAGTACTTC CASSVGTGDSYEQYF
TRBJ2-3 many TRBV5-1 . TGCGCCAGCAGCCGCCAATCTGCCGCAGATACGCAGTATTTT CASSRQSAADTQYF
TRBJ2-5 many TRBV20-1 TRBD1 TGCAGTGCTAGAGCGGACAGGGGACGAGAGACCCAGTACTTC CSARADRGRETQYF
TRBJ2-1 few TRBV5-1 TRBD2 TGCGCCAGCAGCTTGGAGGTGGGACTAGCGGTAAAGGATGAGCAGTTCTTC CASSLEVGLAVKDEQFF
TRBJ2-1 many TRBV5-1 . TGCGCCAGCAGCTTAGTCTTATCGGGCAATGAGCAGTTCTTC CASSLVLSGNEQFF
TRBJ2-1 few TRBV5-1 . TGCGCCAGCAGCGCAGGGGTCAGCTCCTACAATGAGCAGTTCTTC CASSAGVSSYNEQFF
TRBJ1-1 . TRBV29-1 . TGCAGCGTGCCAGGGCCCCTTGAAGCTTTCTTT CSVPGPLEAFF
TRBJ2-3 . TRBV5-5 . TGTGCCAGCAGCTTGGAGAGAGATACGCAGTATTTT CASSLERDTQYF
TRBJ2-5 few TRBV2 . TGTGCCAGCAGTAGGCGACAAGTTCAAGAGACCCAGTACTTC CASSRRQVQETQYF
TRBJ2-1 . TRBV14 TRBD2 TGTGCCAGCCATCGGACCGGGACTAGCGAAAGGGATGAGCAGTTCTTC CASHRTGTSERDEQFF
TRBJ2-5 . TRBV3-1 TRBD2 TGTGCCAGTAGAATAGCGGGGGTGGGGGAGACCCAGTACTTC CASRIAGVGETQYF
TRBJ2-7 . TRBV5-1 TRBD1 TGCGCCAGCAGCTTGGGGGCCGGGACAGGGACCTACGAGCAGTACTTC CASSLGAGTGTYEQYF
TRBJ1-2 many TRBV28 . TGTGCCAGCAGTTTGGGGGCGGCCCAAGGCTACACCTTC CASSLGAAQGYTF
TRBJ2-5 many TRBV12-3/TRBV12-4 . TGTGCCAGCAGTTTGTGGGACCAAGAGACCCAGTACTTC CASSLWDQETQYF
TRBJ1-1 . TRBV20-1 . TGCAGTGCTACCAGAAGTTACACTGAAGCTTTCTTT CSATRSYTEAFF
TRBJ1-2 few TRBV20-1 . TGCAGTGCCAGAGATCTCGGGACATCCTATGGCTACACCTTC CSARDLGTSYGYTF
TRBJ1-2 many TRBV5-1 . TGCGCCAGCAGCTTGGATCACGTCGGAGGCTACACCTTC CASSLDHVGGYTF
TRBJ2-5 . TRBV29-1 . TGCAGCGTTGAAGGTAATGGACTGGAGACCCAGTACTTC CSVEGNGLETQYF
TRBJ1-5 . TRBV18 . TGCGCCAGCTCAGGGCAGGACGATCAGCCCCAGCATTTT CASSGQDDQPQHF
TRBJ2-1 once TRBV5-1 . TGCGCCAGCAGCCCGGCCCAATACAATGAGCAGTTCTTC CASSPAQYNEQFF
TRBJ2-7 . TRBV12-3/TRBV12-4 . TGTGCCAGCAGTTCCATATTGGGACTGGGGGCATACGAGCAGTACTTC CASSSILGLGAYEQYF
TRBJ1-2 few TRBV28 . TGTGCCAGCAATCTTCCCGGGTATGGCTACACCTTC CASNLPGYGYTF
TRBJ2-1 . TRBV25-1 TRBD2 TGTGCCAGCAGTGAATATGATGGCGGGGGGGCGTCTGAGCAGTTCTTC CASSEYDGGGASEQFF
TRBJ1-2 . TRBV7-8 TRBD1 TGTGCCAGCAGCTTAGATATGGGACAGGGGAGCTATGGCTACACCTTC CASSLDMGQGSYGYTF
TRBJ2-7 many TRBV6-2/TRBV6-3 . TGTGCCAGCAGCCACCACCGGACAGAACCTTACGAGCAGTACTTC CASSHHRTEPYEQYF
TRBJ1-5 many TRBV27 . TGTGCCAGCAGTTCTAGGACGGGCAATCAGCCCCAGCATTTT CASSSRTGNQPQHF
TRBJ2-7 many TRBV29-1 . TGCAGCGTTGATTTCGGGGACCCCACGTACGAGCAGTACTTC CSVDFGDPTYEQYF
TRBJ2-7 few TRBV7-9 TRBD1 TGTGCCAGCAGCTTATCGGCAGGACAGGGGGCCAGGGAGCAGTACTTC CASSLSAGQGAREQYF
TRBJ1-1 few TRBV7-9 . TGTGCCAGCAAGTTAGGGGCGGATGGCATGAACACTGAAGCTTTCTTT CASKLGADGMNTEAFF
TRBJ2-1 few TRBV12-5 TRBD1 TGTGCTAGTGGGGACGACAGGGTTACCTACAATGAGCAGTTCTTC CASGDDRVTYNEQFF